This entry lists 18 T cell receptor beta chains sequenced from one sample in a study of breast tumors, draining lymph nodes, adjacent tissues. TCRdb re-analysed the multiplex PCR reads in MiXCR, keeping a single row per CDR3 protein. The repertoire holds about 180,000 distinct CDR3 sequences, with around a third as singletons. Axillary draining lymph nodes of breast cancer patients supplied the node samples. Sample: axillary lymph node tissue. These TCRs come from a female donor with breast cancer. Some clones in this sample may be carry-over from other donors' samples.

This clonotype was observed many times. This sequence joins TRBV7-9 and TRBJ1-5; a weak D match, TRBD1 (6 bases). V was pared by 6 bases and J by 6 bases, with 15 bases between. Looked up from germline, CDR1 is SEHNR and CDR2 is FQNEAQ (reference sequence). The CDR3 loop spans 14 amino acids. Here the CDR3 reads CASSLPGVFQPQHF. The DNA of the CDR3 is TGTGCCAGCAGTCTTCCAGGGGTTTTTCAGCCCCAGCATTTT.

The rearrangement joins TRBV4-2 to TRBJ1-2; D is unclear. Germline-derived CDR1 and CDR2 are LGHNA and YNFKEQ. V was clipped by 1 base and J by 8 bases, with 14 bases between them. The CDR3 is 14 amino acids. The CDR3 nucleotides are TGTGCCAGCAGCCAAGTGATCGGGTCGGAGGGCTACACCTTC. Translating it yields CASSQVIGSEGYTF.

This sequence joins TRBV6-1 and TRBJ1-4, with unresolved D. This CDR3 spans 14 amino acids. Germline assignment: CDR1 MNHNS and CDR2 SASEGT. V gave up 6 bases and J gave up 6 bases, with 14 bases separating them. The DNA for the CDR3 is TGTGCCAGCAGGGTGGCAGGCGGGGATGAAAAACTGTTTTTT. Protein: CASRVAGGDEKLFF.

V is TRBV12-3 or TRBV12-4 and J is TRBJ1-4, with TRBD1 matching 9 bases. CDR3 length equals 14 residues. The V gene end was trimmed by 1 base and the J gene end by 10 bases; junction bases not matched to a gene: 4. The CDR3 region is CASSLGQDRGKLFF. The DNA for the CDR3 is TGTGCCAGCAGTTTAGGGCAGGACAGGGGAAAACTGTTTTTT.

Concerning this clonotype: The CDR3 does not end in the conserved phenylalanine or tryptophan, so this is likely a read error. The DNA is omitted, as the CDR3 cannot be located on it reliably, and the CDR3 follows TCRdb's listing. The CDR3 is CASSYSRDV. V and J are TRBV6-5 and TRBJ1-3. With termini counted, the CDR3 has 9 amino acids. Germline-derived CDR1 and CDR2 are MNHEY and SVGAGI.

This chain connects TRBV7-3 to TRBJ1-6; no clear D. In germline, CDR1 is SGHTA, CDR2 FQGTGA. The CDR3 has 13 residues. The V end lost 5 bases, the J end lost 10 bases, and 12 bases lay between the germline ends. The CDR3 sequence: CASSQVSGSPLHF. The DNA of the CDR3 is TGTGCCAGCAGCCAAGTATCGGGGTCACCCCTCCACTTT.

This clonotype has a count of ten or more. A much larger clone is a single base away; this may be a read error. CDR3 loop: CASSQRRREQGQSPLHF. Written as DNA, the CDR3 is TGTGCCAGTAGTCAGCGCCGGAGGGAACAGGGACAATCACCCCTCCACTTT. The chain links TRBV19 to TRBJ1-6, with D possibly matching TRBD1 (6 bases). Germline V gives CDR1 LNHDA, CDR2 SQIVND (reference sequence). CDR3 size: 17 residues. The V end lost 5 bases, the J end lost 10 bases, and 24 bases lay between the germline ends.

Many counts were recorded for this clonotype. The chain links TRBV6-5 to TRBJ2-5; maybe TRBD1 (6 bases). Looked up from germline, CDR1 is MNHEY and CDR2 is SVGAGI. Trimming took 6 bases from V and 4 from J, leaving 18 bases between them. The CDR3 spans 15 residues. In DNA, the CDR3 is TGTGCCAGCAGCCCCGGGCTAGGGGGTGGAGAGACCCAGTACTTC. Translating it yields CASSPGLGGGETQYF.

Concerning this clonotype: At one end, the junction sequence differs from germline, possibly due to a read error. V usage is TRBV2 and J usage is TRBJ1-6; D call uncertain. Per germline, CDR1 SNHLY and CDR2 FYNNEI. CDR3 length equals 12 residues. CDR3 sequence reads: CASRTANSPPHF. The CDR3 nucleotides are TGTGCCAGCAGAACGGCAAATTCACCCCCCCACTTT.

This clonotype occurred many times. This rearrangement joins TRBV28 to TRBJ1-6; D not resolved. The CDR3 extends over 15 amino acids. Trimming took off 8 bases at V and 0 bases at J, with 11 bases between the two ends. CDR1 MDHEN and CDR2 SYDVKM come from the germline V gene. Here the CDR3 reads CASFSGSSYNSPLHF. The CDR3 DNA sequence: TGTGCCAGCTTCTCGGGGAGCTCCTATAATTCACCCCTCCACTTT.

This clonotype was recorded at least ten times. The rearrangement uses TRBV27 and TRBJ1-4; TRBD1 might be the D (6 bases). This CDR3 region has 16 residues. Germline assignment: CDR1 MNHEY and CDR2 SMNVEV (reference sequence). Trimming removed 3 bases at V and 3 bases at J, with 14 bases between. The DNA of the CDR3 is TGTGCCAGCAGTTTCGGCAGGGGTACATCTAATGAAAAACTGTTTTTT. It translates to CASSFGRGTSNEKLFF.

To note about this clonotype: Given a much more abundant clone one base away, this may be a read error. The chain joins TRBV28 to TRBJ2-3; D uncertain. CDR1 and CDR2 from the germline V gene are MDHEN and SYDVKM. V was pared by 6 bases and J by 6 bases, with 10 bases between. CDR3 size: 12 residues. CDR3 sequence (DNA): TGTGCCAGCAGCCGTGCCCGGGATACGCAGTATTTT. Protein sequence: CASSRARDTQYF.

This clonotype was seen many times. This sequence joins TRBV3-1 and TRBJ2-3; 9 bases match TRBD2. Germline loops: CDR1 LGHDT, CDR2 YNNKEL (reference sequence). V gave up 1 base and J gave up 6 bases; unmatched junction bases: 8. This CDR3 comprises 16 residues. The DNA for the CDR3 is TGTGCCAGCAGCCAAGTTATGCGGGGGGGCCCCGATACGCAGTATTTT. Its protein product is CASSQVMRGGPDTQYF.

Worth noting for this clonotype: Sequence at one end of the junction differs from germline and may be a read error. The CDR3 is CSVHNGGATEALF. The DNA of the CDR3 is TGCAGCGTTCACAATGGTGGGGCCACTGAAGCTCTCTTT. V gene TRBV29-1 combines with J gene TRBJ1-1; weak D call: TRBD1 (5 bases). CDR1 is SQVTM, CDR2 ANQGSEA, per germline. The CDR3 has 13 residues.

The chain employs TRBV5-1 and TRBJ1-6; 7 nucleotides align to TRBD1. V lost 1 base and J lost 6; bases outside the gene matches: 10. This CDR3 has 17 amino acids. Germline V lookup: CDR1 SGHRS, CDR2 YFSETQ. The CDR3 nucleotides read TGCGCCAGCAGCTTGAGGGCGGCAGGGGGAGGTAATTCACCCCTCCACTTT. It translates to CASSLRAAGGGNSPLHF.

Ten or more counts support this clonotype. The genes are TRBV28 and TRBJ2-7, with 7 bases identical to TRBD1. Germline loops: CDR1 MDHEN, CDR2 SYDVKM. This CDR3 contains 13 residues. V dropped 4 bases and J dropped 6; count of bases not matched to a gene: 6. In DNA, the CDR3 is TGTGCCAGCAGTTGGCCAGGGGGAAGCGAGCAGTACTTC. This translates into CASSWPGGSEQYF.

The chain employs TRBV25-1 and TRBJ1-2; 7 bases align to TRBD1. V was clipped by 3 bases and J by 14 bases; unmatched bases: 9. The germline V gene has CDR1 MGHDK and CDR2 SYGVNS. The CDR3 has 12 amino acids. CDR3 sequence reads: CASSDRGTVLTF. DNA for the CDR3: TGTGCCAGCAGTGACAGGGGGACAGTTTTAACCTTC.

A note on this clonotype: A much larger clone differs by one base, so this may be a read error. The chain is built from TRBV28 and TRBJ1-4; D is ambiguous. Germline lookup yields CDR1 MDHEN and CDR2 SYDVKM. This CDR3 has 14 residues. The V gene lost 5 bases and the J gene lost 5 bases, with 12 bases spanning the gap. The CDR3 coding sequence is TGTGCCAGCAGTATGCGACTGGGAAATGAAAAACTGTTTTTT. Translation gives CASSMRLGNEKLFF.